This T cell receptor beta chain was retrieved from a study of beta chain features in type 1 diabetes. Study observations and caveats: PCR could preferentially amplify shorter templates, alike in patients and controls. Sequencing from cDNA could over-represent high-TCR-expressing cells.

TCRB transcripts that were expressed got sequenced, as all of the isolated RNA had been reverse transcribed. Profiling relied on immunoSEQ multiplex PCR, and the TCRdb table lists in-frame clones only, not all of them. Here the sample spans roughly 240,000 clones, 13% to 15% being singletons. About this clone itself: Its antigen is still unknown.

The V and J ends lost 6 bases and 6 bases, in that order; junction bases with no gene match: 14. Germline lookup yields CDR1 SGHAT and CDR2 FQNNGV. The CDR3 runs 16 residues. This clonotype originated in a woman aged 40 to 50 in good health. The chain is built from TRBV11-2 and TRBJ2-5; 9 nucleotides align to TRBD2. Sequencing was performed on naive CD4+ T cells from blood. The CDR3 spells CASRQMGGGGLKTQYF. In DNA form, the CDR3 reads TGTGCCAGCAGACAGATGGGCGGGGGGGGCCTGAAGACCCAGTACTTC.